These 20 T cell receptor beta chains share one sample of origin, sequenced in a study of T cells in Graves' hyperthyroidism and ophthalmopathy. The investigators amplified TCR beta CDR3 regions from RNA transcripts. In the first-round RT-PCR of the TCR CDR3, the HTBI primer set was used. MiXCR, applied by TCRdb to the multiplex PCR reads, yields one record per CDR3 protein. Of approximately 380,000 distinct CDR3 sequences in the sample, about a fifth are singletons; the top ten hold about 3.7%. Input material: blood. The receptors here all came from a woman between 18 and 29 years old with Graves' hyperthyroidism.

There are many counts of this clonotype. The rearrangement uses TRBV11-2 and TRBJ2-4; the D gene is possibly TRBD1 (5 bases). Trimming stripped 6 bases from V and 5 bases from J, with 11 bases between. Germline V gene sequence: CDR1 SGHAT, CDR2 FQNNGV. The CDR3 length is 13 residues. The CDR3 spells CASRWQGENIQYF. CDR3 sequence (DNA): TGTGCCAGCAGGTGGCAGGGTGAAAACATTCAGTACTTC.

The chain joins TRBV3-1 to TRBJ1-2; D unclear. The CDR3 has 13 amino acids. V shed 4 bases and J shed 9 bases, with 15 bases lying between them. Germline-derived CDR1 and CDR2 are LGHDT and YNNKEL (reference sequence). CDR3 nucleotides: TGTGCCAGCAGCCTTCGTGGGGATAGTAGCTACACCTTC. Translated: CASSLRGDSSYTF.

For the CDR3, the DNA is TGTGCCACCAGTGACTCCGGGACACCAAACCAAGAGACCCAGTACTTC. It encodes CATSDSGTPNQETQYF. The chain joins TRBV24-1 to TRBJ2-5; a weak D match, TRBD1 (6 bases). CDR1 is KGHDR, CDR2 SFDVKD, per germline. V lost 4 bases and J lost 0, with 14 bases in between. CDR3 length equals 16 residues.

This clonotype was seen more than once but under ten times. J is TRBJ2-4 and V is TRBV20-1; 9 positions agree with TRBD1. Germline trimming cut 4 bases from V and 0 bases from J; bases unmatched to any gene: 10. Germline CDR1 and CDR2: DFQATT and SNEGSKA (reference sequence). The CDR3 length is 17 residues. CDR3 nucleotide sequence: TGCAGTGCTACTCCCGGGACAGGGTTCCTAGCCAAAAACATTCAGTACTTC. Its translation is CSATPGTGFLAKNIQYF.

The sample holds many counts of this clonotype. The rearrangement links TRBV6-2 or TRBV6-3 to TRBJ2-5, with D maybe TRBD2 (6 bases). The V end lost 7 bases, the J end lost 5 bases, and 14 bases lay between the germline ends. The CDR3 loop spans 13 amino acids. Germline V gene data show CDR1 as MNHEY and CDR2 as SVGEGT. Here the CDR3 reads CASTPDLAETQYF. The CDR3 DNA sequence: TGTGCCAGCACCCCGGACCTAGCGGAGACCCAGTACTTC.

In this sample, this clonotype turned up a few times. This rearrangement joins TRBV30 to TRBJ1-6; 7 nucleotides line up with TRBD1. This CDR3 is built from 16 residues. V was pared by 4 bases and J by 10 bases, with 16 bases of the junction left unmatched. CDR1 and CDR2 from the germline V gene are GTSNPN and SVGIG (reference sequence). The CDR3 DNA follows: TGTGCCTGGATTGTGGCGTCGGGACAGCGGAGATCACCCCTCCACTTT. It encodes CAWIVASGQRRSPLHF.

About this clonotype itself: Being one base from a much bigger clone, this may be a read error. The CDR3 is CASCSDGQGIDGYTF. Here the CDR3 DNA reads TGTGCCAGCTGCTCCGACGGACAGGGGATAGATGGCTACACCTTC. The rearrangement joins TRBV7-9 to TRBJ1-2; TRBD1 matches 9 bases. This CDR3 contains 15 residues. Germline CDR1 and CDR2: SEHNR and FQNEAQ (reference sequence). The ends lost 8 bases at V and 6 bases at J; junction bases unmatched: 13.

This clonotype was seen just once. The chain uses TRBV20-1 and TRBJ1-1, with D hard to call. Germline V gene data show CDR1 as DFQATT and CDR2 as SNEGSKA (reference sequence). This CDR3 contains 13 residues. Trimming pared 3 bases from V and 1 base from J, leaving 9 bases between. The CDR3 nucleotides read TGCAGTGCTAGCTCGTCCGGGAACACTGAAGCTTTCTTT. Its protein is CSASSSGNTEAFF.

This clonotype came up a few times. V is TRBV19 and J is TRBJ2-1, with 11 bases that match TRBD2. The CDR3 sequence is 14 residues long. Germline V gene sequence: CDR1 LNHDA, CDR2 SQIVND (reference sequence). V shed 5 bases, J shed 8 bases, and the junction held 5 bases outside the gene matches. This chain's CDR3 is CASSFSGGADEQFF. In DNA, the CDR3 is TGTGCCAGTAGTTTTAGCGGGGGGGCGGATGAGCAGTTCTTC.

The CDR3 protein is CASRWTGALYEQYF. In DNA form, the CDR3 reads TGTGCCAGCAGATGGACAGGGGCCCTCTACGAGCAGTACTTC. The V gene is TRBV6-1, the J gene TRBJ2-7, with 9 bases identical to TRBD1. Germline values: CDR1 MNHNS, CDR2 SASEGT. CDR3 length equals 14 residues. V lost 6 bases, J lost 3 bases, and 6 bases stayed unmatched.

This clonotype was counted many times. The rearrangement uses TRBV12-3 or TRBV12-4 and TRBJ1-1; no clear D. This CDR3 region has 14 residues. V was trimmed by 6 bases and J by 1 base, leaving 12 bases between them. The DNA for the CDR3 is TGTGCCAGCAGCCCCCAGTGGGGGAACACTGAAGCTTTCTTT. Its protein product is CASSPQWGNTEAFF.

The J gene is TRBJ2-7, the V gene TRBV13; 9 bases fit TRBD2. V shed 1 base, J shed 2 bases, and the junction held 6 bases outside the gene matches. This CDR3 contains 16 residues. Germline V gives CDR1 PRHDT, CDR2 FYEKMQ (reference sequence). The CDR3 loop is CASSLVASGIPYEQYF. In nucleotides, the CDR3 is TGTGCCAGCAGCTTAGTCGCTAGCGGGATACCCTACGAGCAGTACTTC.

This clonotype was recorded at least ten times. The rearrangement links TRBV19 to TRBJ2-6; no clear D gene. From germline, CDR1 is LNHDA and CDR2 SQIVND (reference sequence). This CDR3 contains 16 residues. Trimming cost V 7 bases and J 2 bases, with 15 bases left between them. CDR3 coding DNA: TGTGCCAGTATCCCCACGGTCCGGGCTGGGGCCAACGTCCTGACTTTC. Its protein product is CASIPTVRAGANVLTF.

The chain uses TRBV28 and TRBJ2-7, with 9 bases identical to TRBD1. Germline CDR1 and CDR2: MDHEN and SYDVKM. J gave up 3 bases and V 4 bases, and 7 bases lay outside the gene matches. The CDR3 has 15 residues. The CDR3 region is CASSSLPTGGYEQYF. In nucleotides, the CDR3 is TGTGCCAGCAGTTCTCTCCCGACAGGGGGCTACGAGCAGTACTTC. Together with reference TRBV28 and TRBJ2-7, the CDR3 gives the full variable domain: DVKVTQSSRYLVKRTGEKVFLECVQDMDHENMFWYRQDPGLGLRLIYFSYDVKMKEKGDIPEGYSVSREKKERFSLILESASTNQTSMYLCASSSLPTGGYEQYFGPGTRLTVT.

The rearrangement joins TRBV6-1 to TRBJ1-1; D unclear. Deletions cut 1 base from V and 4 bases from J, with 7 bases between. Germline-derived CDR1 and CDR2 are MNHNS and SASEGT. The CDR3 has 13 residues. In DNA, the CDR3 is TGTGCCAGCAGTGAAGGTTCAGCCACTGAAGCTTTCTTT. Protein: CASSEGSATEAFF.

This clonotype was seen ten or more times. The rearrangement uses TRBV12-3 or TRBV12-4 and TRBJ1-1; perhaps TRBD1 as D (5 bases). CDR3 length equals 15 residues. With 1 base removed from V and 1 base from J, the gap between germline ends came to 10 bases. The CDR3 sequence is CASSLVGGPNTEAFF. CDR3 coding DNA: TGTGCCAGCAGTTTAGTTGGGGGTCCGAACACTGAAGCTTTCTTT.

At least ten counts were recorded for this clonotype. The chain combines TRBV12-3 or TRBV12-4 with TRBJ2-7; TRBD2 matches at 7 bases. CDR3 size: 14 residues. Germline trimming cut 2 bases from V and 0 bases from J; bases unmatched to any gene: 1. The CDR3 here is CASSLSGASYEQYF. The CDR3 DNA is TGTGCCAGCAGTTTAAGCGGGGCCTCCTACGAGCAGTACTTC.

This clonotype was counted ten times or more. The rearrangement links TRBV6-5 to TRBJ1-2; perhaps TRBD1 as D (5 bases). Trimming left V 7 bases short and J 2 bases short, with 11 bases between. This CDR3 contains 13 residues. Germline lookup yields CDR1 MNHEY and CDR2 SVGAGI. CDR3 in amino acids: CASTTGENYGYTF. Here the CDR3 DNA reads TGTGCCAGCACTACAGGCGAGAACTATGGCTACACCTTC.

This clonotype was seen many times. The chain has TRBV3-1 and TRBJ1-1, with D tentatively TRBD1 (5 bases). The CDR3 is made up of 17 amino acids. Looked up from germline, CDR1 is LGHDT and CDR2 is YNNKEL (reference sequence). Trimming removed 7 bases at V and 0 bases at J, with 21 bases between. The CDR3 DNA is TGTGCCAGCACTCAAGACCCACTAGGACATGTGAACACTGAAGCTTTCTTT. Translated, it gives CASTQDPLGHVNTEAFF.

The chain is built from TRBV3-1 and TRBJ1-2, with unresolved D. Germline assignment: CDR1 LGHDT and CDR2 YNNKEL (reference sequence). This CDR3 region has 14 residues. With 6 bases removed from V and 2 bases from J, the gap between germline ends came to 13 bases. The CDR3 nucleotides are TGTGCCAGCAGGGGATACACCGCGAACTATGGCTACACCTTC. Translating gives CASRGYTANYGYTF.